This T cell receptor beta chain originates from a study of cytomegalovirus exposure and HLA in healthy donors. Germline V lookup: CDR1 MNHEY, CDR2 SVGAGI. Deletions cut 8 bases from V and 6 bases from J, with 23 bases between. This CDR3 contains 15 residues. Primers for the PCR totalled 60 Vbeta and 13 Jbeta. TCRdb's copy holds only in-frame clones and misses some; the assay was immunoSEQ multiplex PCR. The repertoire holds about 130,000 clones, with over 65% as singletons. Sequencing input: PBMCs. The receptor was isolated from a middle-aged man in good health and CMV-seropositive. This sequence joins TRBV6-5 and TRBJ2-7, with D possibly TRBD2 on 5 matching bases. This CDR3 is CASGRFGTGNREQYF. CDR3 DNA sequence: TGTGCCAGCGGGCGATTTGGTACGGGGAATCGCGAGCAGTACTTC.